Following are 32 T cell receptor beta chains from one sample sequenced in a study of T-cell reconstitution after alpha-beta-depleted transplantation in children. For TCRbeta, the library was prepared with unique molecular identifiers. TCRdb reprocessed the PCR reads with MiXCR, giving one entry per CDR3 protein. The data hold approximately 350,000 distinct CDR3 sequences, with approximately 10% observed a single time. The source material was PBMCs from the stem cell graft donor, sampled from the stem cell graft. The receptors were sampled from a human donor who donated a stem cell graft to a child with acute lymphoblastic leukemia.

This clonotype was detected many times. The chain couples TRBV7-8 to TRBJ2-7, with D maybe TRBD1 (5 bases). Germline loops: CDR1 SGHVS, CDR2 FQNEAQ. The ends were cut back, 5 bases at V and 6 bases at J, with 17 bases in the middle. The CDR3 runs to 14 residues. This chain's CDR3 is CASSPMALGREQYF. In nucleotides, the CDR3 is TGTGCCAGCAGCCCGATGGCCTTGGGGCGCGAGCAGTACTTC.

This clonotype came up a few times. CDR3 residues: CASSKEDGLFYGYTF. The CDR3 DNA reads as TGCGCCAGCAGCAAAGAGGACGGCCTCTTCTATGGCTACACCTTC. V is TRBV5-1 and J is TRBJ1-2; D call uncertain. Germline loops: CDR1 SGHRS, CDR2 YFSETQ. The V end was cut by 4 bases, the J end by 4 bases, with 17 bases between. CDR3 size: 15 residues.

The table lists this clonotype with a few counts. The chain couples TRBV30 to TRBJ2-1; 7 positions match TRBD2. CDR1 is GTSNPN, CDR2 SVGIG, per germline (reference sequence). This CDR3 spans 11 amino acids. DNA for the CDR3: TGTTCAGCGGGATCCTACAATGAGCAGTTCTTC. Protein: CSAGSYNEQFF.

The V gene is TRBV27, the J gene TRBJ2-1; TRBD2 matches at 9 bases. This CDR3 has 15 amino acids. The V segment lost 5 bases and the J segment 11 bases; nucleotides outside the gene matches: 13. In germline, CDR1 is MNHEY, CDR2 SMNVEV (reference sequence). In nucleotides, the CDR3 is TGTGCCAGCAGTCCAGGACTAGCGCGTATTATGAAGCAGTTCTTC. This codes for CASSPGLARIMKQFF.

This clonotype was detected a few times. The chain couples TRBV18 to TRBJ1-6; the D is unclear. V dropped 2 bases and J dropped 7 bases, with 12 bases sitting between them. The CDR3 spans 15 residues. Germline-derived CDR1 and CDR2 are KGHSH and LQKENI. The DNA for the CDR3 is TGTGCCAGCTCACCATCGGTTTCGGAAAATTCACCCCTCCACTTT. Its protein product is CASSPSVSENSPLHF.

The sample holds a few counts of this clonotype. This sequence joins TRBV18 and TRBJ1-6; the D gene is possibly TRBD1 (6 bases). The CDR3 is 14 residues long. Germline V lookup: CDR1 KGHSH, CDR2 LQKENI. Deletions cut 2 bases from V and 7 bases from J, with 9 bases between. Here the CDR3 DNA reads TGTGCCAGCTCACCAGGGGGGGCGAATTCACCCCTCCACTTT. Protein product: CASSPGGANSPLHF.

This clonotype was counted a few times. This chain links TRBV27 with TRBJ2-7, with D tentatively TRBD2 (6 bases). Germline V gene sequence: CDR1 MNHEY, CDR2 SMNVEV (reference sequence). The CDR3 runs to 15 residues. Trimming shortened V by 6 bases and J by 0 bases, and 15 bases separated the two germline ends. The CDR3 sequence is CASSRGGGSSYEQYF. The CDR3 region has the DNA TGTGCCAGCAGCCGGGGTGGGGGGAGCTCCTACGAGCAGTACTTC.

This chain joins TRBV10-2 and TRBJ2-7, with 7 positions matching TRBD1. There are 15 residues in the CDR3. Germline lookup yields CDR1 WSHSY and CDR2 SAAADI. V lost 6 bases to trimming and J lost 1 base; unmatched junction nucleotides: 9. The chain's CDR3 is CASRGTGVSSYEQYF. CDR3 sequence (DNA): TGCGCCAGCAGAGGAACAGGGGTATCGTCCTACGAGCAGTACTTC.

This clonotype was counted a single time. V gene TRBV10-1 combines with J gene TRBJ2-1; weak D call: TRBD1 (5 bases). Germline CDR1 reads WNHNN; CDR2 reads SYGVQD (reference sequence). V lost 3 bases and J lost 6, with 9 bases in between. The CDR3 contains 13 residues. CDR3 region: CASSEGVPNEQFF. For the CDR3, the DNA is TGCGCCAGCAGTGAAGGGGTCCCCAATGAGCAGTTCTTC.

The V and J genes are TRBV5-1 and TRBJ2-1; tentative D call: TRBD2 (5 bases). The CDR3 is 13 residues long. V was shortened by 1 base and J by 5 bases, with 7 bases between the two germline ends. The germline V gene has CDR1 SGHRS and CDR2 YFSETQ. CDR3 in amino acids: CASSLKLDNEQFF. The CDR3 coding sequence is TGCGCCAGCAGCTTGAAACTAGACAATGAGCAGTTCTTC.

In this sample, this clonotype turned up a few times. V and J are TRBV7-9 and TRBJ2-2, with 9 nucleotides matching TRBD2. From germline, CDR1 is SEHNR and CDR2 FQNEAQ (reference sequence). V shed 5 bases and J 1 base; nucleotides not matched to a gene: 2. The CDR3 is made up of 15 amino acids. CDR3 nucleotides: TGTGCCAGCAGCCGTAGCGGGAGGAACACCGGGGAGCTGTTTTTT. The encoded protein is CASSRSGRNTGELFF.

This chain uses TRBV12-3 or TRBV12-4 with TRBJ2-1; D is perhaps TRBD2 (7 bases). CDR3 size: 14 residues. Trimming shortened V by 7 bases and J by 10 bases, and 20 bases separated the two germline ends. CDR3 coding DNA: TGTGCCAGCACCCTTGGGGGGGCCACGGACGAGCAGTTCTTC. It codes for CASTLGGATDEQFF.

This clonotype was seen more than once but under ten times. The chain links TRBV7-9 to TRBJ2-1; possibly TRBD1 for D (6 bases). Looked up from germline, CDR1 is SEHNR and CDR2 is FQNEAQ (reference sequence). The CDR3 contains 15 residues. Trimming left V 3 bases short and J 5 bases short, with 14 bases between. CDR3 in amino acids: CASSFLQGSDNEQFF. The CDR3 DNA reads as TGTGCCAGCAGCTTCTTGCAGGGGAGCGACAATGAGCAGTTCTTC.

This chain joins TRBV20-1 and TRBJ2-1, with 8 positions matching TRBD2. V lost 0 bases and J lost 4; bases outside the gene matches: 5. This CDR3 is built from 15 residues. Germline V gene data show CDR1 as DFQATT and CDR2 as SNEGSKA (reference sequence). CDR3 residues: CSARDQPSGYNEQFF. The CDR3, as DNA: TGCAGTGCTAGAGATCAGCCTAGCGGGTACAATGAGCAGTTCTTC.

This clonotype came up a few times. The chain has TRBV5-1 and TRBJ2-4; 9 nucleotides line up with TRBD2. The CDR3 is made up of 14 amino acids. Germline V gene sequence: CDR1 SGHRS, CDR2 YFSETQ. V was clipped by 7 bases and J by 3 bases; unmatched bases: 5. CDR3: CASATSGHKNIQYF. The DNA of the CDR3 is TGCGCCAGCGCGACTAGCGGCCACAAAAACATTCAGTACTTC.

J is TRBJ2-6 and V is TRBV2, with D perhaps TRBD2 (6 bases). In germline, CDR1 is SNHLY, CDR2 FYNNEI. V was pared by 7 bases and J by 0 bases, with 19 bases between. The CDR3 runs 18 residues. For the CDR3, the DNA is TGTGCCAGCAATAGAGACGACGGGGGAGGCTCTGGGGCCAACGTCCTGACTTTC. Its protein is CASNRDDGGGSGANVLTF.

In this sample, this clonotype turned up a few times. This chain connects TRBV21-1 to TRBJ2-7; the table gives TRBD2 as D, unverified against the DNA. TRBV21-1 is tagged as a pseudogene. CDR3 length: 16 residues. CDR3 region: CASSVRTSGSSYEQYF. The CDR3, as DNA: TGTGCCAGCAGCGTCCGGACTAGCGGGAGTTCCTACGAGCAGTACTTC.

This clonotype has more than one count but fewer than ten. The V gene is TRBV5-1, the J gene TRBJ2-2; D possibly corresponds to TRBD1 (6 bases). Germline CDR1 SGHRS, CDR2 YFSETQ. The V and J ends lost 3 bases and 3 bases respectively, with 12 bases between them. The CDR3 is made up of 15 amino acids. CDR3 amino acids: CASSSTGPDTGELFF. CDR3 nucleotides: TGCGCCAGCAGCTCGACAGGTCCCGACACCGGGGAGCTGTTTTTT.

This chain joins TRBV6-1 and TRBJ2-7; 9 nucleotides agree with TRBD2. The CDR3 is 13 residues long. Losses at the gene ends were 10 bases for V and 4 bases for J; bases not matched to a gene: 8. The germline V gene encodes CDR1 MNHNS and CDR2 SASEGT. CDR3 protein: CATATSGSYEQYF. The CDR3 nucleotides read TGTGCCACCGCGACTAGCGGAAGTTACGAGCAGTACTTC.

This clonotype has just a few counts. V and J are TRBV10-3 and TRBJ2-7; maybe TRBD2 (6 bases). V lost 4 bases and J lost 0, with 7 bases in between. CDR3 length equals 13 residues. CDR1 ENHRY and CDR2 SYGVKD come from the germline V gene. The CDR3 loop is CAISVDYSYEQYF. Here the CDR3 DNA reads TGTGCCATCAGTGTGGACTACTCCTACGAGCAGTACTTC.

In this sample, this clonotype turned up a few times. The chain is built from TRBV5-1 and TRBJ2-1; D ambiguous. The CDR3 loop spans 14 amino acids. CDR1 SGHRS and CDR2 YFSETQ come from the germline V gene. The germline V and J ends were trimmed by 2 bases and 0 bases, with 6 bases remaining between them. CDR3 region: CASSFKDSYNEQFF. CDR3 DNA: TGCGCCAGCAGCTTTAAGGACTCCTACAATGAGCAGTTCTTC.

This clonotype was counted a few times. CDR3 DNA sequence: TGTGCCAGCAGCCCGCTTTTAGGGCGGGACAATGAGCAGTTCTTC. Its protein is CASSPLLGRDNEQFF. The V and J genes are TRBV27 and TRBJ2-1, with D possibly being TRBD2 (5 bases). The CDR3 is 15 amino acids. From germline, CDR1 is MNHEY and CDR2 SMNVEV (reference sequence). V was pared by 6 bases and J by 5 bases, with 17 bases between.

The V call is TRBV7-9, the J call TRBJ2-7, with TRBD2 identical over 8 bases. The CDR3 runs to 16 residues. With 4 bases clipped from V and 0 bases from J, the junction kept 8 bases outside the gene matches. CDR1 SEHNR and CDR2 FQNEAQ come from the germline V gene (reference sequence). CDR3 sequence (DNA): TGTGCCAGCAGCTCCCTGACTAGCGCGAGCTCCTACGAGCAGTACTTC. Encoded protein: CASSSLTSASSYEQYF.

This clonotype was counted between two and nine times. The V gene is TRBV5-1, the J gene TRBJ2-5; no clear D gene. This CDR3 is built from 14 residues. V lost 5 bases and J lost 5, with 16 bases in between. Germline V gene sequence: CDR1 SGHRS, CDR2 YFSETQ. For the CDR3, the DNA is TGCGCCAGCAGGAGAATTCTGCCTTGGGAGACCCAGTACTTC. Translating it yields CASRRILPWETQYF.

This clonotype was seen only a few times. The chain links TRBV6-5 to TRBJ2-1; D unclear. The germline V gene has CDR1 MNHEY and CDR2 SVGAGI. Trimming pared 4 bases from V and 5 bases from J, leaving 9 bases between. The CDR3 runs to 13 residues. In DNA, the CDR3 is TGTGCCAGCAGTTCCCTGTGGGACAATGAGCAGTTCTTC. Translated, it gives CASSSLWDNEQFF.

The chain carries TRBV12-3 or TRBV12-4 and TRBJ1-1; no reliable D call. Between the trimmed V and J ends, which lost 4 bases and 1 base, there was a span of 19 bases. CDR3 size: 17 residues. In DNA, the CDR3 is TGTGCCAGCAGTTCCAGGAGGGTTTGGGCCACGAACACTGAAGCTTTCTTT. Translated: CASSSRRVWATNTEAFF.

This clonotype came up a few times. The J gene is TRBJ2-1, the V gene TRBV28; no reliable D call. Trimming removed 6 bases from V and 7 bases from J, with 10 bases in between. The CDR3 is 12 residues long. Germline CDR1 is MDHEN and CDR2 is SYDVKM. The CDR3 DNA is TGTGCCAGCAGCGTCTACGCGAATGAGCAGTTCTTC. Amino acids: CASSVYANEQFF. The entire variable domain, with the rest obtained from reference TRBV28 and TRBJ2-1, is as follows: DVKVTQSSRYLVKRTGEKVFLECVQDMDHENMFWYRQDPGLGLRLIYFSYDVKMKEKGDIPEGYSVSREKKERFSLILESASTNQTSMYLCASSVYANEQFFGPGTRLTVL.

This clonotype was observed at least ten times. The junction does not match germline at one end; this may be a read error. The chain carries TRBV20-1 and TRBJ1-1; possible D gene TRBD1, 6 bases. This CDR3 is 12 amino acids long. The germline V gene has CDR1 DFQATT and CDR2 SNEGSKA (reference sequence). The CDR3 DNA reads TGCAGTGCTAGAGATCGAGGGGGGCCACTACACTTT. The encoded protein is CSARDRGGPLHF.

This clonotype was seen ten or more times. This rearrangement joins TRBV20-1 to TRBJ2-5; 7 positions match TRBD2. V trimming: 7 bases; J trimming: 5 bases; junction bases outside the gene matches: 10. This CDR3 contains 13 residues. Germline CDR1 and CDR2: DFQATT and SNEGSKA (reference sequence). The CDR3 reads CSVRGRARETQYF. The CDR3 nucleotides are TGCAGTGTAAGAGGGAGGGCCAGGGAGACCCAGTACTTC.

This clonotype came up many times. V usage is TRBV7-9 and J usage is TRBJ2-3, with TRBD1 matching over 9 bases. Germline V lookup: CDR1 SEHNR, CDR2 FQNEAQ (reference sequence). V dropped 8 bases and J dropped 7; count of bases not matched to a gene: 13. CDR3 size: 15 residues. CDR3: CASGSGTGRRNTQYF. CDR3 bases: TGTGCCAGCGGATCCGGGACAGGGCGCCGAAATACGCAGTATTTT.

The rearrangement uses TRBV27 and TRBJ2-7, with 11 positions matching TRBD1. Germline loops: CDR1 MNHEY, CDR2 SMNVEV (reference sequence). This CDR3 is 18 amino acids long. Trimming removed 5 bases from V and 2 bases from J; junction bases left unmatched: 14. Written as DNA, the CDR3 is TGTGCCAGCAGTCCTACGGACAGGGGGCTATACTACACCTACGAGCAGTACTTC. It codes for CASSPTDRGLYYTYEQYF.

As DNA, the CDR3 is TGCGCCAGCAGCCCCGGAACCGGCGGGGTGACAGGGGGCAATTCACCCCTCCACTTT. This sequence encodes CASSPGTGGVTGGNSPLHF. This sequence joins TRBV4-1 and TRBJ1-6; 10 nucleotides match TRBD1. The V gene's germline CDR1 is MGHRA and CDR2 YSYEKL. The CDR3 spans 19 residues. Trimming took 4 bases from V and 7 from J; bases not matched to a gene: 16.